The present entry profiles one T cell receptor beta chain with its context. Its antigen is as yet unknown. Germline V lookup: CDR1 SGHAT, CDR2 FQNNGV. V dropped 1 base and J dropped 6; count of bases not matched to a gene: 6. This CDR3 has 14 amino acids. The sample originates from a study of cytomegalovirus exposure and HLA in healthy donors. Study-wide results and limits: The authors later found TCR association rates varying by HLA locus, with DRB1 most and HLA-C fewest. For most TCR sequences rarity was the rule, although some public TCRs occurred in many donors. It was reported that the classifier diagnosed cytomegalovirus status with high specificity and sensitivity in both the original and validation cohorts.

Primers included in the PCR were 60 Vbeta and 13 Jbeta primers. Original analysis: About 11 million of 70 million to 80 million unique TCR beta chains were shared, per a later count. The table came from immunoSEQ multiplex PCR; TCRdb's copy has only in-frame clones and leaves some out. V and J calls and clone size are as listed in that table; D and trimming were resolved from the DNA. The repertoire holds over 150,000 clones, with more than 75% as singletons. This chain joins TRBV11-2 and TRBJ2-7; the match to TRBD2 covers 7 bases. This receptor was taken from a girl aged 2 to 10 in good health and CMV-seropositive. The sample taken for sequencing was PBMCs. CDR3 protein: CASSLGGLEAEQYF. The CDR3, as DNA: TGTGCCAGCAGCTTAGGAGGACTAGAGGCCGAGCAGTACTTC.